These 2 T cell receptor beta chains were sequenced from one sample in a study of shared clonotypes between healthy human individuals. TCRdb keeps only in-frame clones here, not all; method: immunoSEQ multiplex PCR. The sample has hundreds of thousands of clones, around 96% seen once. Sequenced sample: naive CD4+ T cells sorted from blood. Subset denoted: CD45RA+ positively selected. Every receptor here comes from a woman in her twenties or thirties in good health.

This chain joins TRBV18 and TRBJ1-5; 11 bases are a match to TRBD1. The CDR3 loop spans 17 amino acids. Germline V gives CDR1 KGHSH, CDR2 LQKENI. V gave up 5 bases and J gave up 6 bases; unmatched junction bases: 12. The CDR3 is CASSTTLGQGEGQPQHF. The CDR3 DNA follows: TGTGCCAGCTCAACGACGCTGGGACAGGGGGAGGGTCAGCCCCAGCATTTT.

V usage is TRBV18 and J usage is TRBJ2-7, with D hard to call. This CDR3 is 13 amino acids long. The V and J ends lost 0 bases and 6 bases respectively, with 9 bases between them. In germline, CDR1 is KGHSH, CDR2 LQKENI. CDR3 bases: TGTGCCAGCTCACCACCAAGTCTACCCGAGCAGTACTTC. Translation: CASSPPSLPEQYF.